The 10 T cell receptor beta chains below all came from one sample that was sequenced in a study of T cell repertoires in cytomegalovirus infection. TCRdb reprocessed the reads via MiXCR and lists one record per CDR3 protein. Of about 740,000 distinct CDR3 sequences listed, roughly a third are singletons. The sample consisted of PBMCs. All receptors derive from a human donor in good health (CMV status not recorded). Some clones in this sample may be carry-over from other donors' samples.

In regard to this clonotype: The junction departs from germline at one end; a sequencing error may be responsible. The chain is built from TRBV6-6 and TRBJ1-6, with D hard to call. CDR3 length: 16 amino acids. Germline V lookup: CDR1 MNHNY, CDR2 SVGAGI (reference sequence). The CDR3 DNA follows: TGTGCCTGCAGTGTCAGGAGAGTTACCTATAATTCACCCCTCCACTTT. Translated: CACSVRRVTYNSPLHF.

This chain uses TRBV2 with TRBJ1-6; 8 nucleotides agree with TRBD1. The length of the CDR3 is 14 residues. Losses at the gene ends were 8 bases for V and 7 bases for J; bases not matched to a gene: 7. CDR1 is SNHLY and CDR2 is FYNNEI in the germline V gene. This CDR3 reads CASGRDRTNSPLHF. In DNA form, the CDR3 reads TGTGCCAGCGGCCGGGACAGGACGAATTCACCCCTCCACTTT.

The chain has TRBV11-2 and TRBJ1-1; tentatively, D is TRBD1 (6 bases). Between the trimmed V and J ends, which lost 7 bases and 1 base, there was a span of 13 bases. The length of the CDR3 is 14 residues. The germline V gene has CDR1 SGHAT and CDR2 FQNNGV. The CDR3, as DNA: TGTGCCAGCACCGAAGGGGGGGCGAACACTGAAGCTTTCTTT. Translation: CASTEGGANTEAFF.

The rearrangement links TRBV7-2 to TRBJ2-7; a weak D match, TRBD2 (5 bases). Germline values: CDR1 SGHTA, CDR2 FQGNSA. There are 14 residues in the CDR3. Trimming pared 5 bases from V and 2 bases from J, leaving 13 bases between. The CDR3 loop is CASSLELVTYEQYF. CDR3 in DNA: TGTGCCAGCAGCCTAGAACTAGTCACCTACGAGCAGTACTTC.

The chain uses TRBV6-8 and TRBJ2-1; TRBD1 aligns across 9 bases. CDR1 and CDR2 (germline): MNHGY, SAAAGT. CDR3 length: 16 amino acids. The trim removed 5 bases at V and 8 bases at J, leaving 13 bases unmatched. The CDR3 spells CASSVFRTGEVDEQFF. CDR3 nucleotide sequence: TGTGCCAGCAGTGTATTCCGGACAGGGGAAGTCGATGAGCAGTTCTTC.

Concerning this clonotype itself: A much larger clone lies a single base off, so this may be a read error. The rearrangement joins TRBV7-6 to TRBJ1-1; no firm D call. From germline, CDR1 is SGHVS and CDR2 FNYEAQ. CDR3 size: 14 residues. CDR3 bases: TGTGCCAGCAGCTTCCGGGGTGTCGACACTGGAGCTTTCTTT. Amino acid sequence: CASSFRGVDTGAFF.

Comment on this clonotype: A much bigger clone sits one base away, suggesting this may be a read error. This chain connects TRBV12-3 or TRBV12-4 to TRBJ1-3; D is unclear. CDR3 size: 13 residues. V shed 10 bases and J shed 0 bases, with 10 bases lying between them. As DNA, the CDR3 is TGTGCCACTACACCGAACTCTGGAAACACCATATATTTT. It codes for CATTPNSGNTIYF.

The V and J genes are TRBV5-1 and TRBJ2-3; TRBD2 aligns across 16 bases. Germline V gene lookup returns CDR1 SGHRS and CDR2 YFSETQ. Trimming at V came to 3 bases and at J to 4 bases, leaving 8 bases not matched to a gene. CDR3 length equals 18 residues. CDR3 amino acids: CASSWGLAGGKIADTQYF. DNA of the CDR3: TGCGCCAGCAGCTGGGGACTAGCGGGGGGGAAAATCGCAGATACGCAGTATTTT.

The V gene is TRBV7-2, the J gene TRBJ2-7, with a tentative D call TRBD1 (6 bases). V was clipped by 6 bases and J by 2 bases, with 14 bases between them. This CDR3 has 14 residues. The germline V gene encodes CDR1 SGHTA and CDR2 FQGNSA. CDR3 residues: CASSIGDTAYEQYF. In DNA form, the CDR3 reads TGTGCCAGCAGTATAGGGGACACCGCCTACGAGCAGTACTTC. Together with reference TRBV7-2 and TRBJ2-7, the CDR3 gives the full variable domain: GAGVSQSPSNKVTEKGKDVELRCDPISGHTALYWYRQSLGQGLEFLIYFQGNSAPDKSGLPSDRFSAERTGGSVSTLTIQRTQQEDSAVYLCASSIGDTAYEQYFGPGTRLTVT.

This clonotype was counted between two and nine times. The chain recombines TRBV20-1 with TRBJ2-6; 10 bases are a match to TRBD2. Trimming took 6 bases from V and 0 from J; bases not matched to a gene: 11. The CDR3 totals 18 residues. Germline assignment: CDR1 DFQATT and CDR2 SNEGSKA (reference sequence). The CDR3: CSAYTGTSDSSGANVLTF. The CDR3, as DNA: TGCAGTGCGTATACCGGGACTAGCGATTCCTCTGGGGCCAACGTCCTGACTTTC.